A single sample gave rise to the 5 T cell receptor beta chains below, sequenced in a study of T cells after yellow fever vaccination. One entry per CDR3 protein, called by TCRdb with MiXCR from the 5' RACE reads. This sample has 450,000 to 600,000 distinct CDR3 sequences, with 13% found just once. Here the sequenced sample was PBMCs, taken on the day of the yellow fever booster vaccination. These receptors were obtained from a man aged 25-40 years who received the YFV17D yellow fever vaccine.

The CDR3 spells CASSISSLSSYNEQFF. CDR3 coding DNA: TGTGCCAGTAGTATAAGTTCGCTAAGCTCCTACAATGAGCAGTTCTTC. This chain connects TRBV19 to TRBJ2-1; D uncertain. V lost 2 bases and J 0 bases, leaving 11 bases between the germline ends. The length of the CDR3 is 16 residues. Germline V gene data show CDR1 as LNHDA and CDR2 as SQIVND (reference sequence).

The gene calls are TRBV2 and TRBJ1-1, with 9 bases aligning to TRBD1. V shed 6 bases and J 5 bases; nucleotides not matched to a gene: 7. Per germline, CDR1 SNHLY and CDR2 FYNNEI. There are 14 residues in the CDR3. CDR3: CASSGDRVGTEAFF. In DNA form, the CDR3 reads TGTGCCAGCAGCGGGGACAGGGTCGGAACTGAAGCTTTCTTT.

The rearrangement uses TRBV5-4 and TRBJ2-1; weak D call: TRBD1 (5 bases). The CDR3 covers 13 residues. Germline assignment: CDR1 SGHNT and CDR2 YYREEE (reference sequence). The germline V and J ends were trimmed by 2 bases and 15 bases, with 18 bases remaining between them. CDR3 in amino acids: CASSFSGHPQVFF. The CDR3, as DNA: TGTGCCAGCAGCTTCTCCGGACACCCTCAAGTGTTCTTC.

In this sample, this clonotype turned up a few times. The V and J genes are TRBV3-1 and TRBJ1-1, with D possibly TRBD1 on 5 matching bases. In germline, CDR1 is LGHDT, CDR2 YNNKEL (reference sequence). This CDR3 has 13 residues. Between the trimmed V and J ends, which lost 4 bases and 4 bases, there was a span of 10 bases. CDR3 DNA: TGTGCCAGCAGCCGGGGGGGAGGCACTGAAGCTTTCTTT. It translates to CASSRGGGTEAFF.

Only a few counts were recorded for this clonotype. The rearrangement links TRBV4-2 to TRBJ2-3; D perhaps matches TRBD2 (6 bases). The germline V gene encodes CDR1 LGHNA and CDR2 YNFKEQ. V lost 2 bases to trimming and J lost 4 bases, with 19 bases between them. The CDR3 totals 17 residues. CDR3 in DNA: TGTGCCAGCAGCCAATCGGTATCCGGGAGCCCCCCAGATACGCAGTATTTT. It is translated as CASSQSVSGSPPDTQYF.